This is a list of T cell receptor beta chains from one sample in a study of cytomegalovirus exposure and HLA in healthy donors. The repertoire was sequenced with immunoSEQ multiplex PCR; TCRdb's copy has only in-frame clones and lacks some. The profile shows some 97,000 clones, around three quarters of them singletons. Source material: PBMCs. The origin of the receptors is a woman between 50 and 59 years old in good health and CMV-seropositive. Both conserved end residues are trimmed from each CDR3.

V gene,CDR3 protein
TRBV7-7,ASSLGTGSKPTQY
TRBV6-6,ASSRTGGQPQH
TRBV10-3,AISERGTSQGEQY
TRBV7-9,ASSPRQGMNTGELF
TRBV2,ASSDLGQTSGGQNTGELF
TRBV5-1,ASRPTSGSSYNEQF
TRBV30,AWSAPGGRQGPLH
TRBV2,ASSVGLKEKLF
TRBV9,ASSYGDRTREAF
TRBV4-2,ASSQEDGGAGNFYEQY
TRBV7-9,ASRLGGVSTDTQY
TRBV11-3,ASSPGTSGLNEQF
TRBV2,ASSGGSSYEQY
TRBV10-1,ASSEGRAGVGETQY
TRBV5-1,ASSLVSGGVGDEQY
TRBV2,ASSESPVPYYGYT